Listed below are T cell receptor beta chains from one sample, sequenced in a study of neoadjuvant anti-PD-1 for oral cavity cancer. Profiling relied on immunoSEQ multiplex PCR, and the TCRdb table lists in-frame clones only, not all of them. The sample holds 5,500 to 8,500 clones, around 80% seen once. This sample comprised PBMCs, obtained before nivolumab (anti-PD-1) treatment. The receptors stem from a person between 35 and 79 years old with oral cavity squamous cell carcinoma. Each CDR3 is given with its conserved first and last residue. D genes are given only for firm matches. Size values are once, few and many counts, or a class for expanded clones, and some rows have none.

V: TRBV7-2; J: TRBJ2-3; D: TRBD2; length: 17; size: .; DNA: TGTGCCAGCAGTCGCCGCGGGGGGGCCTGGAACACAGATACGCAGTATTTT; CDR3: CASSRRGGAWNTDTQYF
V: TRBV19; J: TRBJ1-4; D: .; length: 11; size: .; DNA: TGTGCCAGTAGTATAGTGGGAAAACTGTTTTTT; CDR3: CASSIVGKLFF
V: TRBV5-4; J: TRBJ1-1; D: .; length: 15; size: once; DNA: TGTGCCAGCAGCCCTGGTGGGGGACTGAACACTGAAGCTTTCTTT; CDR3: CASSPGGGLNTEAFF
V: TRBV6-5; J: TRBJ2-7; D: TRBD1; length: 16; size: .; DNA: TGTGCCAGCAGTTACGGTGGGACAGGCAAAGCCTACGAGCAGTACTTC; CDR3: CASSYGGTGKAYEQYF
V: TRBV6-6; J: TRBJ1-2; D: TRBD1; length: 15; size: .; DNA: TGTGCCAGCAGTTACTCGCCGGGACAGGGCCATAGGTGCACCTTC; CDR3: CASSYSPGQGHRCTF
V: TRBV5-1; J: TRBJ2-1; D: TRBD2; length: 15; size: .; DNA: TGCGCCAGCAGCCTTAGCGGGGGCTCCTACAATGAGCAGTTCTTC; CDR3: CASSLSGGSYNEQFF
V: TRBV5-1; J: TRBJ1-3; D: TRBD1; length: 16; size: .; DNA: TGCGCCAGCAGCTGGGGACAGGGACTTGCTGGAAACACCATATATTTT; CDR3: CASSWGQGLAGNTIYF
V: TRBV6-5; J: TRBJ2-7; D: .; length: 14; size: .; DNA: TGTGCCAGCAGAGACGGACAGAGCTCCTACGAGCAGTACTTC; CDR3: CASRDGQSSYEQYF
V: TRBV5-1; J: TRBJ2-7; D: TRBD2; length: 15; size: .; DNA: TGCGCCAGCAGGAAAACGGGGGGTATCACTGACGAGCAGTACTTC; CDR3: CASRKTGGITDEQYF
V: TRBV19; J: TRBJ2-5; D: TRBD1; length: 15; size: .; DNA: TGTGCCAGTAGCTTTAGACAGGGATTCCAAGAGACCCAGTACTTC; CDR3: CASSFRQGFQETQYF
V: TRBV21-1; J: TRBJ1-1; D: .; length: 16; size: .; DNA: TGTGCCAGCAGTAAATTCTCGGGGGGGACGGTCACTGAAGCTTTCTTT; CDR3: CASSKFSGGTVTEAFF
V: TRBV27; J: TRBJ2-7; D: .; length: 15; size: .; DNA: TGTGCCAGCAGTTTACAAGCAGGGAGCTCCTACGAGCAGTACTTC; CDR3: CASSLQAGSSYEQYF
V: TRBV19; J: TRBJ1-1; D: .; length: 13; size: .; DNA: TGTGCCAGTCTTCAGGGATCGGGCACTGAAGCTTTCTTT; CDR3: CASLQGSGTEAFF
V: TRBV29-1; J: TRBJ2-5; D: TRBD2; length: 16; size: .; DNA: TGCAGCGTCCAAAAGGGACTAGCGGGGGGGCCAGGTCCCCAGTACTTC; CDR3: CSVQKGLAGGPGPQYF
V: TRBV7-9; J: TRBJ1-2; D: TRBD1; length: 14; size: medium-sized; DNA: TGTGCCAGCAGCCCACAGGGGAGGATCGATGGCTACACCTTC; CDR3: CASSPQGRIDGYTF
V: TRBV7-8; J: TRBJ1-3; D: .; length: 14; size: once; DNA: TGTGCCAGCAGCTTAGGGACGGTCGGAAACACCATATATTTT; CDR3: CASSLGTVGNTIYF
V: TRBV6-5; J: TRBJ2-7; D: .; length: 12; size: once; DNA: TGTGCCAGCACTTCGGTGGCCTACGAGCAGTACTTC; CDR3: CASTSVAYEQYF
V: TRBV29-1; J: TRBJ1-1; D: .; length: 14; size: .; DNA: TGCAGCGTTGTATCAGGAACGGGGAACACTGAAGCTTTCTTT; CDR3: CSVVSGTGNTEAFF
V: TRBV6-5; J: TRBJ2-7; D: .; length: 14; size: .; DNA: TGTGCCAGTGCCCGAAGGGCACAGGGTGGGTGGCAGTACTTC; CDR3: CASARRAQGGWQYF
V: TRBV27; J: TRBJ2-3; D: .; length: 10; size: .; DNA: TGTGCCAGCAGTTTGAATACGCAGTATTTT; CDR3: CASSLNTQYF
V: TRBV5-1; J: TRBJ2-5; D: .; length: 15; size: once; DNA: TGCGCCAGCAGCGTGGGGGGCCGGGAGTCAGAGACCCAGTACTTC; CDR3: CASSVGGRESETQYF
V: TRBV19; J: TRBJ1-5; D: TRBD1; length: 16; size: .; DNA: TGTGCCAGTAGTATAGGGACAGGGGCCCGCAATCAGCCCCAGCATTTT; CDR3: CASSIGTGARNQPQHF
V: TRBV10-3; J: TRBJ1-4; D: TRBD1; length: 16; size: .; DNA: TGTGCCATCAGTGAGTCGGGGGGACAGGGTACGGAAAAACTGTTTTTT; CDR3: CAISESGGQGTEKLFF
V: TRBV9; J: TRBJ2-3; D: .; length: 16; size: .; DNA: TGTGCCAGCAGCGTAGAGGGGGGGCACAGCACAGATACGCAGTATTTT; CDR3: CASSVEGGHSTDTQYF
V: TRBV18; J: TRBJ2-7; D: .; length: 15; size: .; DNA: TGTGCCAGCTCACCACCGGGGGGATTATTATACGAGCAGTACTTC; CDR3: CASSPPGGLLYEQYF
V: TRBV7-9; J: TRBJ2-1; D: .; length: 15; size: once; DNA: TGTGCCAGCAGCTTCCTCGACACCCAGGACAATGAGCAGTTCTTC; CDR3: CASSFLDTQDNEQFF
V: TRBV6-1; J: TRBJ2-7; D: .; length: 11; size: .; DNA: TGTGCCAGCAGAGTAGCCTACGAGCAGTACTTC; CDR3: CASRVAYEQYF
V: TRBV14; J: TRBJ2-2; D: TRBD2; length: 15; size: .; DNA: TGTGCCAGCAGCCCCCGCGGGGGGGCGATCGGGGAGCTGTTTTTT; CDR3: CASSPRGGAIGELFF
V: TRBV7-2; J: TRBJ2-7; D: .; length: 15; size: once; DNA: TGTGCCAGCAGCTTACAAGGACAGAGCAACTACGAGCAGTACTTC; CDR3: CASSLQGQSNYEQYF
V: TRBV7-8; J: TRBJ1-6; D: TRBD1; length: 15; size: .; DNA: TGTGCCAGCAGCGGTCAGGGGGCTGCTTATTCACCCCTCCACTTT; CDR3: CASSGQGAAYSPLHF
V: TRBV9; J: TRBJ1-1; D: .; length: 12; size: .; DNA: TGTGCCAGCAGCGTCGCGGGGGAAGAAGCTTTCTTT; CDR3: CASSVAGEEAFF
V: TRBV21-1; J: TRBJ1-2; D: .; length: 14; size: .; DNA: TGTGCCAGCAGCAAAGACCAAACTAACTATGGCTACACCTTC; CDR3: CASSKDQTNYGYTF
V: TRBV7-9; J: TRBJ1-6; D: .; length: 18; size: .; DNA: TGTGCCAGCAGCTTAGGGGGCAGGGCCTCGGGTTATAATTCACCCCTCCACTTT; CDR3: CASSLGGRASGYNSPLHF
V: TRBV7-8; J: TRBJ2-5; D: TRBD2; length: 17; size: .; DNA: TGTGCCAGCAGCCAGGGACTAGCGGGCCCATCCCAAGAGACCCAGTACTTC; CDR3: CASSQGLAGPSQETQYF
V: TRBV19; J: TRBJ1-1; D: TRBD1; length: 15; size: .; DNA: TGTGCCAGTAGCTGGGACAGGGGACGGAACACTGAAGCTTTCTTT; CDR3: CASSWDRGRNTEAFF
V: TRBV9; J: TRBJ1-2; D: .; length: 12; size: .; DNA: TGTGCCAGCAGCGCCTACAGCTATGGCTACACCTTC; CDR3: CASSAYSYGYTF
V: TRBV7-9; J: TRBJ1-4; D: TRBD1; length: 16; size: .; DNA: TGTGCCAGCAGCTTAGGGGACAGGGGCCTGAATGAAAAACTGTTTTTT; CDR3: CASSLGDRGLNEKLFF
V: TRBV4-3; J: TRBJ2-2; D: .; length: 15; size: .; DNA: TGCGCCAGCAGCCAAGATCGACGGATCGGAGGGGAGCTGTTTTTT; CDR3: CASSQDRRIGGELFF
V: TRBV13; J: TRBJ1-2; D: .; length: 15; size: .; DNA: TGTGCCAGCAGCTTAGGCCTCGGATCTAACTATGGCTACACCTTC; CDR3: CASSLGLGSNYGYTF
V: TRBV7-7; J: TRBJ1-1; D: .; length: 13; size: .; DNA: TGTGCCAGCAGTTCGGACAGCAACACTGAAGCTTTCTTT; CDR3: CASSSDSNTEAFF
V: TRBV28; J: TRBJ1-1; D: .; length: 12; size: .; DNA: TGTGCCGGGCGCTCGGTGAACACTGAAGCTTTCTTT; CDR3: CAGRSVNTEAFF
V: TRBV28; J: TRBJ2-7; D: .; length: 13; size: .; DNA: TGTGCCAGTGGACCGCTGAGCTCCTACGAGCAGTACTTC; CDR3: CASGPLSSYEQYF
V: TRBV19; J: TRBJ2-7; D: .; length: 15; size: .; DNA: TGTGCCAGTACCCCAACATCAGGGGTCTCCTACGAGCAGTACTTC; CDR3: CASTPTSGVSYEQYF
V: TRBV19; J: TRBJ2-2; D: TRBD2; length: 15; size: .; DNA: TGTGCCAGTCTTCCAGGGAGGGAGGTCACCGGGGAGCTGTTTTTT; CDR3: CASLPGREVTGELFF
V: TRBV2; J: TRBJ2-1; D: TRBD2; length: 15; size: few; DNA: TGTGCCAGCAGTCCGGGGGGGCCGTCATTGGATGAGCAGTTCTTC; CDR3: CASSPGGPSLDEQFF
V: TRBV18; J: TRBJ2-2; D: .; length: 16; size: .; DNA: TGTGCCAGCTCACGGGGCGAAGGGGCAAGCACCGGGGAGCTGTTTTTT; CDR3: CASSRGEGASTGELFF
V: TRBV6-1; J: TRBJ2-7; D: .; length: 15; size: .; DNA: TGTGCCAGCAGTGAAGAGGGGCATGTTCCCTACGAGCAGTACTTC; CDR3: CASSEEGHVPYEQYF
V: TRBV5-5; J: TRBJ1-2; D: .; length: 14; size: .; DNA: TGTGCCAGCAGCTTGGGGACAACCAACTATGGCTACACCTTC; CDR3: CASSLGTTNYGYTF
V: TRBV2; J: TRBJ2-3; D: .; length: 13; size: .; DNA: TGTGCCAGCATCCGAGAAAGCACAGATACGCAGTATTTT; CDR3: CASIRESTDTQYF
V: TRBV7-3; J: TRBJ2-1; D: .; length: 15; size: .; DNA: TGTGCCAGCAGTGCGGAGGATAGCTCCTACAATGAGCAGTTCTTC; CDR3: CASSAEDSSYNEQFF
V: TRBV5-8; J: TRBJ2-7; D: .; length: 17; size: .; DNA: TGTGCCAGCAGCTTGGCCAGAGATGGGGTTCATCCCTACGAGCAGTACTTC; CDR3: CASSLARDGVHPYEQYF
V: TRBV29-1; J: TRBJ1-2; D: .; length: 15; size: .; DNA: TGCAGCGTTGACTTTCCCTCAACCGCGGACTATGGCTACACCTTC; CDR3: CSVDFPSTADYGYTF
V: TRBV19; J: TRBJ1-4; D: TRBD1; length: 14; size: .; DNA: TGTGCCAGTAGGTCGGGACAGAGTAATGAAAAACTGTTTTTT; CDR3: CASRSGQSNEKLFF
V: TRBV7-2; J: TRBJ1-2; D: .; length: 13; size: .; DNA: TGTGCCAGCAGCTTGGGTAGACTCGAAGGCTACACCTTC; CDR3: CASSLGRLEGYTF
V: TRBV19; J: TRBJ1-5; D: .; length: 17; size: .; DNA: TGTGCCAGTAGTATAGATCCCCAGCTCAATAGCAATCAGCCCCAGCATTTT; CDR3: CASSIDPQLNSNQPQHF
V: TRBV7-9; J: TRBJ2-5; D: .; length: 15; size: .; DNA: TGTGCCAGCAGCTTACGCCAGGGGTACCAAGAGACCCAGTACTTC; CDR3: CASSLRQGYQETQYF
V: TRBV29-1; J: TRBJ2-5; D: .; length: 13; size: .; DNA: TGCAGCGTTGAGCGACTATTGGCAGAGACCCAGTACTTC; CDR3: CSVERLLAETQYF
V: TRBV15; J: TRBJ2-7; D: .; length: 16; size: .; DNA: TGTGCCACCAGCAGAGATAGAGGGGTTGGGGGCAACGAGCAGTACTTC; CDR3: CATSRDRGVGGNEQYF
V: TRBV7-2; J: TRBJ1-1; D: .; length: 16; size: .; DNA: TGTGCCAGCAGCTCCCGCGGGGGCAGGGGATACACTGAAGCTTTCTTT; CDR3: CASSSRGGRGYTEAFF